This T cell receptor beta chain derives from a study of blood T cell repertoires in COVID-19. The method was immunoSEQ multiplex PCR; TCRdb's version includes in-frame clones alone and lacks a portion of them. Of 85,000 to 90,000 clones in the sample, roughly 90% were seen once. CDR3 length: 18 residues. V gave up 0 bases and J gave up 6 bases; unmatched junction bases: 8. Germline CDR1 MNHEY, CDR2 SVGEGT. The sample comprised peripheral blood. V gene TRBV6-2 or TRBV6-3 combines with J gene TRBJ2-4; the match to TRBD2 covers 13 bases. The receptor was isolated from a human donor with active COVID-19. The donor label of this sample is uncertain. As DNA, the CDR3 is TGTGCCAGCAGTTACTCGGTACTAGCGGGGGGGCCGGGAAACATTCAGTACTTC. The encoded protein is CASSYSVLAGGPGNIQYF.